The next 16 T cell receptor beta chains were all read from a single sample in a study of blood T cell repertoires in COVID-19. Assay used: immunoSEQ multiplex PCR; TCRdb lists only in-frame clones, some missing. This table has hundreds of thousands of clones, 83% appearing once. Material: peripheral blood. These receptors were taken from a woman between 50 and 59 years old with acute or convalescent COVID-19.

The chain uses TRBV30 and TRBJ2-5; TRBD2 might be the D (6 bases). The CDR3 length is 12 residues. Germline CDR1 GTSNPN, CDR2 SVGIG (reference sequence). Trimming pared 7 bases from V and 0 bases from J, leaving 9 bases between. The CDR3 protein is CASRGYQETQYF. The CDR3 nucleotides read TGTGCCTCCCGGGGGTACCAAGAGACCCAGTACTTC. The whole variable domain, remainder taken from reference TRBV30 and TRBJ2-5, is SQTIHQWPATLVQPVGSPLSLECTVEGTSNPNLYWYRQAAGRGLQLLFYSVGIGQISSEVPQNLSASRPQDRQFILSSKKLLLSDSGFYLCASRGYQETQYFGPGTRLLVL.

This clone came up a few times. The chain combines TRBV5-1 with TRBJ2-1; possibly TRBD2 for D (5 bases). The CDR3 has 15 amino acids. The germline gives CDR1 SGHRS, CDR2 YFSETQ. V shed 0 bases and J shed 6 bases, with 13 bases lying between them. The CDR3 DNA follows: TGCGCCAGCAGCTTGGATTTACAGCGGCCCAATGAGCAGTTCTTC. This translates into CASSLDLQRPNEQFF.

The chain links TRBV5-4 to TRBJ2-5; 9 positions agree with TRBD1. Germline V gene lookup returns CDR1 SGHNT and CDR2 YYREEE (reference sequence). V dropped 3 bases and J dropped 3; count of bases not matched to a gene: 6. The length of the CDR3 is 15 residues. DNA for the CDR3: TGTGCCAGCAGCTCAAAATGGACAGGGGAAGAGACCCAGTACTTC. Protein sequence: CASSSKWTGEETQYF.

The genes are TRBV11-1 and TRBJ2-5, with TRBD1 matching over 7 bases. The V gene end was trimmed by 5 bases and the J gene end by 5 bases; junction bases not matched to a gene: 2. Germline V gene sequence: CDR1 SGHAT, CDR2 FQDESV (reference sequence). This CDR3 is built from 12 residues. CDR3 loop: CASSRGQETQYF. The CDR3 bases are TGTGCCAGCAGCCGGGGACAGGAGACCCAGTACTTC.

This clone was counted a single time. The CDR3 coding sequence is TGTGCCAGCAGCAAAACCTGGGGGGGTTTCTACGAGCAGTACTTC. It specifies CASSKTWGGFYEQYF. The chain combines TRBV7-9 with TRBJ2-7, with 7 bases that match TRBD2. Germline V CDR1 and CDR2: SEHNR, FQNEAQ (reference sequence). J gave up 3 bases and V 5 bases, and 10 bases lay outside the gene matches. The CDR3 has 15 residues.

The V gene is TRBV19, the J gene TRBJ1-4; 9 positions agree with TRBD1. Unmatched junction bases numbered 11, after V lost 6 bases and J lost 6 bases. This CDR3 region has 16 residues. Germline assignment: CDR1 LNHDA and CDR2 SQIVND (reference sequence). The CDR3 loop reads CASSPGTGPWDEKLFF. The CDR3 DNA is TGTGCCAGTAGCCCGGGGACAGGGCCGTGGGATGAAAAACTGTTTTTT.

The gene calls are TRBV7-8 and TRBJ2-5; 9 nucleotides align to TRBD1. CDR3 length: 12 amino acids. Looked up from germline, CDR1 is SGHVS and CDR2 is FQNEAQ. Losses at the gene ends were 3 bases for V and 7 bases for J; bases not matched to a gene: 0. CDR3 DNA sequence: TGTGCCAGCAGCTTGACAGGGGGGACCCAGTACTTC. Translating it yields CASSLTGGTQYF. The full variable domain, in which reference TRBV7-8 and TRBJ2-5 provide the parts outside the CDR3, is GAGVSQSPRYKVAKRGQDVALRCDPISGHVSLFWYQQALGQGPEFLTYFQNEAQLDKSGLPSDRFFAERPEGSVSTLKIQRTQQEDSAVYLCASSLTGGTQYFGPGTRLLVL.

This chain links TRBV5-1 with TRBJ1-2; 7 bases align to TRBD1. V shed 0 bases and J 3 bases; nucleotides not matched to a gene: 8. The germline gives CDR1 SGHRS, CDR2 YFSETQ. The CDR3 is 16 amino acids. The CDR3, as DNA: TGCGCCAGCAGCTTGGAGGGGGACAGACCTTACTATGGCTACACCTTC. Its protein product is CASSLEGDRPYYGYTF.

This clone was observed a single time. The chain carries TRBV28 and TRBJ2-7; D is undetermined. The CDR3 contains 12 residues. Per the germline V gene, CDR1 is MDHEN and CDR2 is SYDVKM. The V and J ends lost 8 bases and 1 base respectively, with 9 bases between them. CDR3 in amino acids: CASGSFSYEQYF. Here the CDR3 DNA reads TGTGCCAGCGGTTCTTTTTCCTACGAGCAGTACTTC.

The rearrangement joins TRBV6-5 to TRBJ2-1, with 10 bases matching TRBD2. Germline V gives CDR1 MNHEY, CDR2 SVGAGI. The CDR3 sequence is 14 residues long. V lost 6 bases and J lost 3; bases outside the gene matches: 2. The CDR3 DNA reads as TGTGCCAGCAGAACTAGCGGGGACTACAATGAGCAGTTCTTC. Amino acid sequence: CASRTSGDYNEQFF.

The CDR3 sequence is CASSLVGNQPQHF. The CDR3 region has the DNA TGTGCCAGCAGTTTGGTCGGGAATCAGCCCCAGCATTTT. J is TRBJ1-5 and V is TRBV28; D is unresolved. The V end lost 3 bases, the J end lost 4 bases, and 7 bases lay between the germline ends. The germline V gene encodes CDR1 MDHEN and CDR2 SYDVKM. CDR3 size: 13 residues.

This clone has a single count. The chain uses TRBV28 and TRBJ1-2, with 7 bases lining up with TRBD1. Germline V gene sequence: CDR1 MDHEN, CDR2 SYDVKM. The CDR3 covers 19 residues. V was pared by 3 bases and J by 8 bases, with 24 bases of the junction left unmatched. The CDR3 spells CASSFRFGPGQLVLGGYTF. For the CDR3, the DNA is TGTGCCAGCAGTTTTCGTTTTGGCCCGGGACAGTTAGTACTGGGGGGCTACACCTTC.

Only one count was recorded for this clone. The genes are TRBV3-1 (or the pseudogene TRBV3-2) and TRBJ2-5, with 7 nucleotides matching TRBD2. CDR1 and CDR2 (germline): LGHDT, YNNKEL (reference sequence). The CDR3 spans 15 residues. Trimming removed 4 bases from V and 2 bases from J; junction bases left unmatched: 7. CDR3 nucleotides: TGTGCCAGCAGCCTGATCGGGAGGCATCAAGAGACCCAGTACTTC. Translating it yields CASSLIGRHQETQYF.

The V gene is TRBV21-1, the J gene TRBJ1-5. TRBV21-1 is classified as a pseudogene. The CDR3 loop spans 16 amino acids. The CDR3 DNA follows: TGTGCCAGCAGGGAGGAGAAAGGACGGGGCAATCAGCCCCAGCATTTT. Protein product: CASREEKGRGNQPQHF.

The chain links TRBV5-1 to TRBJ2-7; TRBD1 matches 8 bases. Germline V lookup: CDR1 SGHRS, CDR2 YFSETQ. With 0 bases clipped from V and 5 bases from J, the junction kept 7 bases outside the gene matches. The CDR3 is 15 residues long. The CDR3 DNA is TGCGCCAGCAGCTTGGGGGGACAGGCTATCAACGAGCAGTACTTC. The encoded protein is CASSLGGQAINEQYF.

This chain uses TRBV28 with TRBJ1-4; D might be TRBD1 (6 bases). CDR1 MDHEN and CDR2 SYDVKM come from the germline V gene. The CDR3 consists of 13 residues. Trimming stripped 7 bases from V and 4 bases from J, with 10 bases between. In DNA, the CDR3 is TGTGCCAGCAAGAGGGGGATTAATGAAAAACTGTTTTTT. This sequence encodes CASKRGINEKLFF.